This TCR beta chain was sequenced for a study of T-cell memory formation after mild COVID-19. MiXCR, run by TCRdb on the 5' RACE reads, gives a single entry per CDR3 protein. The sample yields some 320,000 distinct CDR3 sequences, 15% to 20% seen once. This clonotype was detected a few times. Trimming removed 2 bases from V and 7 bases from J; junction bases left unmatched: 5. This CDR3 is 15 amino acids long. Germline lookup yields CDR1 SGDLS and CDR2 YYNGEE. This receptor was taken from a man younger than 35 who had mild COVID-19 (a few samples of this study predate the infection). Cell type and time point are not known. Sample: PBMCs or a T cell subset sorted from them (not recorded which). J is TRBJ2-7 and V is TRBV9; TRBD2 aligns across 14 bases. CDR3: CASSVGLAGEREQYF. The CDR3 DNA follows: TGTGCCAGCAGCGTGGGACTAGCGGGGGAAAGAGAGCAGTACTTC.